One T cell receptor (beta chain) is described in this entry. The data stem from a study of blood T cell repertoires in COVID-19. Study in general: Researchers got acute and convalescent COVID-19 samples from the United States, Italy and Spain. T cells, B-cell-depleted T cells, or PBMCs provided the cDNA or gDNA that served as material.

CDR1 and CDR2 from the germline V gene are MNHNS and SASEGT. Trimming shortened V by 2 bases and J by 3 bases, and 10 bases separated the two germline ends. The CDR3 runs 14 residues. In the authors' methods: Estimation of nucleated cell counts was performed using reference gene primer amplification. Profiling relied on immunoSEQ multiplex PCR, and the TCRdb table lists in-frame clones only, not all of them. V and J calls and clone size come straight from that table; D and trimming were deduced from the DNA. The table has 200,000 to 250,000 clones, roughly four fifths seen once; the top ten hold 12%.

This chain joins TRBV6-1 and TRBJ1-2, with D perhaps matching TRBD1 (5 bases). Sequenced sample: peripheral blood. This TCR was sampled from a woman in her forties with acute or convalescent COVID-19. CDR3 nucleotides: TGTGCCAGCAGTGAATTTGGGGGGGACTATGGCTACACCTTC. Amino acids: CASSEFGGDYGYTF.